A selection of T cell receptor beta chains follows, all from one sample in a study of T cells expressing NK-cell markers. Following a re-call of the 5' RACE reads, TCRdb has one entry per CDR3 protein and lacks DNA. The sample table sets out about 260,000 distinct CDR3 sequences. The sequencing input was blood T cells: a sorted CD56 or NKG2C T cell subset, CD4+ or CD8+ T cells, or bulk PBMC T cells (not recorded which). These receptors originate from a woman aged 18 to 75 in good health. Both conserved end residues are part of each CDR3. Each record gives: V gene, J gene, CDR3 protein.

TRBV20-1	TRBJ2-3	CSAQTGAWDTQYF
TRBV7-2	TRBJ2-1	CASSRAASYNEQFF
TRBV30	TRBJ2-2	CAWNVLTGELFF
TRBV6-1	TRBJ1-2	CASSPRSGTGINYGYTF
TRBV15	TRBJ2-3	CATSRGTGTSTDTQYF
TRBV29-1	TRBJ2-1	CSVGSGYNEQFF
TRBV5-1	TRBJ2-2	CASSFTQTGELFF
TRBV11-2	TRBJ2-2	CASSRDGAGVGNTGELFF
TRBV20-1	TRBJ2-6	CSASSFQGVSGANVLTF
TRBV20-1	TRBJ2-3	CSATPSGGITDTQYF
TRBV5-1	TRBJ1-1	CASSQGSGGITEAFF
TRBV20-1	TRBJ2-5	CSARAPGGLETQYF
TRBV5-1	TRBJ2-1	CASSSPSGGWDNEQFF
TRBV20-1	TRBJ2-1	CSASLSGSSVVQFF
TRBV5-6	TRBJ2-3	CASSLGQGRTDTQYF
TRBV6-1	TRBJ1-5	CASRPTASNQPQHF
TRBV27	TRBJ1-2	CASSLKENYGYTF
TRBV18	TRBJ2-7	CASSPQVDREIDEQYF
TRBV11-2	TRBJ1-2	CASSPMDRVNYGYTF
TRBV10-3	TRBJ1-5	CAISLTGDSNQPQHF
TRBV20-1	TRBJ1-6	CSARQGASPLHF
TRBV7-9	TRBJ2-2	CASSPNTNTGELFF
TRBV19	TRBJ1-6	CASSNRDRGGNSPLHF
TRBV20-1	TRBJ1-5	CSARQGGGQPQHF
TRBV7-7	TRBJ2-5	CASSSQVVETQYF
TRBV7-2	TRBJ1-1	CASSYQGARAEAFF
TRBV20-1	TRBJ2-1	CSGGGQNDEQFF
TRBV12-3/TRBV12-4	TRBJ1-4	CASTRSGPTNEKLFF